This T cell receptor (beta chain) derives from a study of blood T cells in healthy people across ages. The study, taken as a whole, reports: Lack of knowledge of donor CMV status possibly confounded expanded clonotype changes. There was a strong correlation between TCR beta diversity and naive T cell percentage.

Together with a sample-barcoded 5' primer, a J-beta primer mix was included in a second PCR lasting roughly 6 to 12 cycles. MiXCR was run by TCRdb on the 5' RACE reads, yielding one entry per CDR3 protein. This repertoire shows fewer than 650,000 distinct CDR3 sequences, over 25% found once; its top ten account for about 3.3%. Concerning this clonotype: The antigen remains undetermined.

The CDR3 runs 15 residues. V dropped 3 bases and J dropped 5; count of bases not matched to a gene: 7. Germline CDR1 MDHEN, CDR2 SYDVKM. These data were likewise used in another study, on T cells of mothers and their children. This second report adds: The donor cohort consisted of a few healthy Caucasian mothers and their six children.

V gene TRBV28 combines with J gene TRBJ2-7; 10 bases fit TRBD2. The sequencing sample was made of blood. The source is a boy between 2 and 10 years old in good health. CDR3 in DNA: TGTGCCAGCAGTTTGTCCCAGCGGGAGGGCAACGAGCAGTACTTC. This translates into CASSLSQREGNEQYF. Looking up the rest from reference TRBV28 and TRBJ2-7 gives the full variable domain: DVKVTQSSRYLVKRTGEKVFLECVQDMDHENMFWYRQDPGLGLRLIYFSYDVKMKEKGDIPEGYSVSREKKERFSLILESASTNQTSMYLCASSLSQREGNEQYFGPGTRLTVT.